The clone carrying this T cell receptor (beta chain) was counted between two and nine times. From germline, CDR1 is SGHNT and CDR2 YENEEA. V dropped 7 bases and J dropped 3 bases, with 10 bases sitting between them. The CDR3 length is 13 residues. Via MiXCR, TCRdb re-called the RT-PCR reads, giving one row per CDR3 protein. The table shows about 680,000 distinct CDR3 sequences, with 11% to 15% occurring only once. The chain combines TRBV11-3 with TRBJ2-4; D possibly uses TRBD1 or TRBD2 (5 bases each). This TCR derives from a female donor in good health, serving as a healthy control. Specimen: memory CD4+ T cells from blood. Written as DNA, the CDR3 is TGTGCCAGCAAGGGGAGCGGCAAAAACATTCAGTACTTC. Translation: CASKGSGKNIQYF.